The 30 T cell receptor beta chains below come from one sample, sequenced in a study of blood T cell repertoires in COVID-19. Sequencing used immunoSEQ multiplex PCR; TCRdb keeps in-frame clones, though not all of them. Of a few hundred thousand clones in the sample, more than 65% were seen once. Sequencing input: peripheral blood. The receptors stem from a woman in her late teens or twenties with acute or convalescent COVID-19.

In its sample, this clone was seen a few times. The chain uses TRBV6-4 and TRBJ2-2; tentatively, D is TRBD1 (5 bases). Germline V gene data show CDR1 as MRHNA and CDR2 as SNTAGT. The CDR3 length is 14 residues. V was trimmed by 4 bases and J by 7 bases, leaving 13 bases between them. The CDR3 is CASSAGMEDGELFF. In DNA form, the CDR3 reads TGTGCCAGCAGTGCAGGGATGGAAGACGGGGAGCTGTTTTTT.

The V call is TRBV11-2, the J call TRBJ1-2; 12 bases agree with TRBD1. The V gene end was trimmed by 4 bases and the J gene end by 2 bases; junction bases not matched to a gene: 8. The CDR3 consists of 17 residues. CDR1 SGHAT and CDR2 FQNNGV come from the germline V gene. CDR3 loop: CASSSIRDRGRNYGYTF. The CDR3 DNA is TGTGCCAGCAGCTCAATCCGGGACAGGGGGCGCAACTATGGCTACACCTTC.

This clone was observed once. The chain combines TRBV9 with TRBJ2-3; 8 bases are shared with TRBD2. This CDR3 is built from 14 residues. V shed 1 base and J 3 bases; nucleotides not matched to a gene: 1. Germline V CDR1 and CDR2: SGDLS, YYNGEE. The CDR3 here is CASSVSGSTDTQYF. The DNA for the CDR3 is TGTGCCAGCAGCGTAAGCGGGAGTACAGATACGCAGTATTTT.

V and J are TRBV18 and TRBJ1-5; tentatively, D is TRBD1 (6 bases). This CDR3 spans 14 amino acids. Between the trimmed V and J ends, which lost 4 bases and 9 bases, there was a span of 16 bases. Germline lookup yields CDR1 KGHSH and CDR2 LQKENI. In DNA, the CDR3 is TGTGCCAGCTCACTTGGGGGGGGCGTAGGGCCCCAGCATTTT. It specifies CASSLGGGVGPQHF.

The CDR3 nucleotides are TGTGCCAGCAGTCTTCGGACTAGCGAGATCTACGAGCAGTACTTC. The encoded protein is CASSLRTSEIYEQYF. The V call is TRBV27, the J call TRBJ2-7; 9 bases match TRBD2. The CDR3 loop spans 15 amino acids. V shed 5 bases and J 3 bases; nucleotides not matched to a gene: 8. Per germline, CDR1 MNHEY and CDR2 SMNVEV (reference sequence).

This rearrangement joins TRBV30 to TRBJ2-5; 7 bases agree with TRBD1. V lost 5 bases to trimming and J lost 5 bases; unmatched junction nucleotides: 8. Germline CDR1 is GTSNPN and CDR2 is SVGIG (reference sequence). The CDR3 is 13 amino acids. As DNA, the CDR3 is TGTGCCTGGGATAGACAGGGTGGCGAGACCCAGTACTTC. Protein: CAWDRQGGETQYF.

This clone showed up just once. The gene calls are TRBV19 and TRBJ2-1, with a possible D match to TRBD2 (6 bases). The CDR3 is made up of 15 amino acids. Germline V gene lookup returns CDR1 LNHDA and CDR2 SQIVND (reference sequence). V was clipped by 4 bases and J by 6 bases, with 16 bases between them. The CDR3 nucleotides are TGTGCCAGTAGTAATCCGGAGCGGGCTTCCAATGAGCAGTTCTTC. Amino acid sequence: CASSNPERASNEQFF.

About this clone: The sample holds other DNA sequences that translate to the same CDR3. The V call is TRBV21-1, the J call TRBJ2-3; the table's TRBD2 call for D was not verified on the DNA. TRBV21-1 is a listed pseudogene. The CDR3 runs to 18 residues. The chain's CDR3 is CASSKARGTSGSTDTQYF. CDR3 DNA sequence: TGTGCCAGCAGCAAAGCCCGCGGGACTAGCGGCAGCACAGATACGCAGTATTTT.

The gene calls are TRBV7-8 and TRBJ1-2; TRBD1 is a possible D gene (6 bases). V was shortened by 5 bases and J by 4 bases, with 8 bases between the two germline ends. The CDR3 has 12 amino acids. Per the germline V gene, CDR1 is SGHVS and CDR2 is FQNEAQ. The CDR3 DNA sequence: TGTGCCAGCAGCGAGGACAGCTATGGCTACACCTTC. This gives the protein CASSEDSYGYTF. The full variable domain, completed using reference TRBV7-8 and TRBJ1-2, is GAGVSQSPRYKVAKRGQDVALRCDPISGHVSLFWYQQALGQGPEFLTYFQNEAQLDKSGLPSDRFFAERPEGSVSTLKIQRTQQEDSAVYLCASSEDSYGYTFGSGTRLTVV.

The rearrangement links TRBV9 to TRBJ2-1, with 8 bases identical to TRBD1. Looked up from germline, CDR1 is SGDLS and CDR2 is YYNGEE. This CDR3 is built from 14 residues. The ends lost 2 bases at V and 7 bases at J; junction bases unmatched: 5. The CDR3 DNA is TGTGCCAGCAGCGTGGGGACAGGAGGAAATGAGCAGTTCTTC. It is translated as CASSVGTGGNEQFF.

This clone was observed a handful of times. This chain connects TRBV3-1 (or the pseudogene TRBV3-2) to TRBJ2-3; D remains ambiguous. This CDR3 spans 15 amino acids. CDR1 and CDR2 (germline): LGHDT, YNNKEL (reference sequence). Trimming took 3 bases from V and 2 from J, leaving 12 bases between them. The CDR3 DNA follows: TGTGCCAGCAGCCATCTTGGAGATACCACAGATACGCAGTATTTT. As protein: CASSHLGDTTDTQYF.

This rearrangement joins TRBV9 to TRBJ2-7; tentatively, D is TRBD1 (6 bases). The CDR3 is 13 residues long. V lost 2 bases to trimming and J lost 4 bases, with 10 bases between them. The germline V gene has CDR1 SGDLS and CDR2 YYNGEE. Written as DNA, the CDR3 is TGTGCCAGCAGCGTCACAGGGCAATACGAGCAGTACTTC. It translates to CASSVTGQYEQYF. Together with reference TRBV9 and TRBJ2-7, the CDR3 gives the full variable domain: DSGVTQTPKHLITATGQRVTLRCSPRSGDLSVYWYQQSLDQGLQFLIQYYNGEERAKGNILERFSAQQFPDLHSELNLSSLELGDSALYFCASSVTGQYEQYFGPGTRLTVT.

The V call is TRBV28, the J call TRBJ2-7; 9 bases map to TRBD2. Germline V gene sequence: CDR1 MDHEN, CDR2 SYDVKM. With V trimmed by 6 bases and J by 6 bases, 12 bases remained unmatched. This CDR3 contains 15 residues. In DNA, the CDR3 is TGTGCCAGCAGCCAAGGGACTAGCAGCAGAGGCGAGCAGTACTTC. Amino acid sequence: CASSQGTSSRGEQYF.

This rearrangement joins TRBV5-1 to TRBJ2-5, with TRBD1 identical over 8 bases. The CDR3 is made up of 15 amino acids. Per germline, CDR1 SGHRS and CDR2 YFSETQ. V lost 0 bases, J lost 2 bases, and 3 bases stayed unmatched. The CDR3 reads CASSLGTGFQETQYF. As DNA, the CDR3 is TGCGCCAGCAGCTTGGGGACAGGGTTTCAAGAGACCCAGTACTTC.

The V and J genes are TRBV2 and TRBJ2-1; TRBD2 agrees at 12 bases. CDR3 size: 17 residues. CDR1 SNHLY and CDR2 FYNNEI come from the germline V gene. The V and J ends lost 3 bases and 7 bases, in that order; junction bases with no gene match: 10. This CDR3 is CASSDSGLAGGKNEQFF. The DNA of the CDR3 is TGTGCCAGCAGTGATTCCGGTCTAGCGGGAGGGAAAAATGAGCAGTTCTTC. Looking up the rest from reference TRBV2 and TRBJ2-1 gives the full variable domain: EPEVTQTPSHQVTQMGQEVILRCVPISNHLYFYWYRQILGQKVEFLVSFYNNEISEKSEIFDDQFSVERPDGSNFTLKIRSTKLEDSAMYFCASSDSGLAGGKNEQFFGPGTRLTVL.

V usage is TRBV27 and J usage is TRBJ2-7; possible D gene TRBD2, 5 bases. In germline, CDR1 is MNHEY, CDR2 SMNVEV (reference sequence). This CDR3 spans 14 amino acids. Trimming shortened V by 6 bases and J by 7 bases, and 19 bases separated the two germline ends. CDR3 in DNA: TGTGCCAGCAGCTCCTCTCTCGGACTGGGGGAGCAGTACTTC. Protein product: CASSSSLGLGEQYF.

The chain employs TRBV12-5 and TRBJ1-2; D unclear. The V end lost 1 base, the J end lost 5 bases, and 8 bases lay between the germline ends. CDR3 size: 13 residues. Germline lookup yields CDR1 LGHNT and CDR2 FRNRAP. CDR3 region: CASGLGAPYGYTF. CDR3 DNA: TGTGCTAGTGGTTTGGGGGCACCATATGGCTACACCTTC.

A few counts support this clone. The chain is built from TRBV20-1 and TRBJ1-1; possibly TRBD1 for D (5 bases). Germline CDR1 reads DFQATT; CDR2 reads SNEGSKA (reference sequence). CDR3 length equals 11 residues. Trimming removed 0 bases at V and 10 bases at J, with 9 bases between. The DNA of the CDR3 is TGCAGTGCTAGAGACCGGGGGGGAGCTTTCTTT. Residues: CSARDRGGAFF.

The chain employs TRBV2 and TRBJ2-6; 9 bases fit TRBD1. The J segment lost 0 bases and the V segment lost 6 bases, leaving 6 bases of the junction unmatched. The CDR3 covers 17 residues. Germline V gene lookup returns CDR1 SNHLY and CDR2 FYNNEI. Here the CDR3 DNA reads TGTGCCAGCAGGCTGGACAGGGGCGCCTCTGGGGCCAACGTCCTGACTTTC. Translated, it gives CASRLDRGASGANVLTF.

The J gene is TRBJ1-2, the V gene TRBV27; D is perhaps TRBD1 (6 bases). Trimming removed 0 bases from V and 5 bases from J, with 13 bases in between. Germline CDR1 MNHEY, CDR2 SMNVEV (reference sequence). The CDR3 is 15 amino acids. The chain's CDR3 is CASSLSGGRVYGYTF. The CDR3 DNA sequence: TGTGCCAGCAGTTTATCAGGGGGTCGGGTTTATGGCTACACCTTC.

The chain joins TRBV12-3 or TRBV12-4 to TRBJ2-7; the match to TRBD2 covers 7 bases. This CDR3 region has 13 residues. The V and J ends lost 0 bases and 7 bases, in that order; junction bases with no gene match: 3. The chain's CDR3 is CASSLAGGWEQYF. In DNA, the CDR3 is TGTGCCAGCAGTTTAGCGGGAGGGTGGGAGCAGTACTTC.

The chain recombines TRBV2 with TRBJ1-6, with 7 bases aligning to TRBD1. CDR3 length equals 14 residues. The germline gives CDR1 SNHLY, CDR2 FYNNEI. V shed 6 bases, J shed 5 bases, and the junction held 4 bases outside the gene matches. CDR3 amino acids: CASRRDSDNSPLHF. CDR3 nucleotides: TGTGCCAGCAGGAGGGACAGTGATAATTCACCCCTCCACTTT.

J is TRBJ1-3 and V is TRBV3-1 (or the pseudogene TRBV3-2); no clear D gene. Germline V gives CDR1 LGHDT, CDR2 YNNKEL (reference sequence). V was clipped by 1 base and J by 0 bases, with 7 bases between them. The CDR3 is 15 amino acids. This CDR3 is CASSQGRDSGNTIYF. CDR3 in DNA: TGTGCCAGCAGCCAAGGACGGGACTCTGGAAACACCATATATTTT.

This clone has more than one count but fewer than ten. The CDR3 loop is CASSIVLAAPYEQYF. CDR3 DNA sequence: TGTGCCAGTAGTATAGTACTAGCGGCCCCCTACGAGCAGTACTTC. This chain uses TRBV19 with TRBJ2-7; TRBD2 matches 8 bases. With 1 base clipped from V and 2 bases from J, the junction kept 4 bases outside the gene matches. The CDR3 length is 15 residues. CDR1 and CDR2 (germline): LNHDA, SQIVND (reference sequence).

The chain has TRBV14 and TRBJ1-1; possible D gene TRBD1, 5 bases. Trimming pared 7 bases from V and 3 bases from J, leaving 21 bases between. Germline loops: CDR1 SGHDN, CDR2 FVKESK. CDR3 size: 16 residues. CDR3: CASTRGVWRPDTEAFF. The CDR3 DNA is TGTGCCAGCACCCGGGGGGTTTGGCGGCCGGACACTGAAGCTTTCTTT.

The J gene is TRBJ1-1, the V gene TRBV4-3; D unresolved. With 0 bases removed from V and 1 base from J, the gap between germline ends came to 6 bases. Germline CDR1 and CDR2: LGHNA and YSLEER. The CDR3 totals 14 residues. As DNA, the CDR3 is TGCGCCAGCAGCCAAGATCGGTGGAACACTGAAGCTTTCTTT. It codes for CASSQDRWNTEAFF.

J is TRBJ2-2 and V is TRBV5-1, with 7 positions matching TRBD2. Per germline, CDR1 SGHRS and CDR2 YFSETQ. CDR3 size: 17 residues. The ends lost 5 bases at V and 0 bases at J; junction bases unmatched: 10. CDR3 sequence (DNA): TGCGCCAGCAGGACCCGGGGCAGCGGGACGAACACCGGGGAGCTGTTTTTT. It specifies CASRTRGSGTNTGELFF.

This rearrangement joins TRBV3-1 (or the pseudogene TRBV3-2) to TRBJ2-5; 10 nucleotides line up with TRBD2. CDR3 length: 18 residues. J gave up 2 bases and V 4 bases, and 13 bases lay outside the gene matches. Germline lookup yields CDR1 LGHDT and CDR2 YNNKEL (reference sequence). The CDR3 sequence is CASSRPLATSGKQETQYF. In DNA form, the CDR3 reads TGTGCCAGCAGCCGTCCCCTCGCAACTAGCGGGAAACAAGAGACCCAGTACTTC.

The V and J genes are TRBV10-3 and TRBJ2-7, with 10 bases fitting TRBD2. V dropped 3 bases and J dropped 2; count of bases not matched to a gene: 16. The length of the CDR3 is 19 residues. The germline gives CDR1 ENHRY, CDR2 SYGVKD. The CDR3: CAISDRAGGYTQTTYEQYF. CDR3 bases: TGTGCCATCAGTGACCGAGCGGGAGGGTACACTCAAACGACCTACGAGCAGTACTTC.

This clone has only one observation. The chain links TRBV7-2 to TRBJ1-2; 9 positions agree with TRBD1. CDR1 is SGHTA, CDR2 FQGNSA, per germline. This CDR3 comprises 15 residues. The V gene end was trimmed by 5 bases and the J gene end by 4 bases; junction bases not matched to a gene: 8. Here the CDR3 DNA reads TGTGCCAGCAGCGCCCACCCGACAGGGGGCTATGGCTACACCTTC. Its protein product is CASSAHPTGGYGYTF.